Here is one TCR beta chain with its context. This sample is drawn from a study of blood T cell repertoires in COVID-19. Study-wide background: The United States, Italy and Spain provided the acute and convalescent COVID-19 samples. In each case, the material was cDNA or gDNA derived from T cells, B-cell-depleted T cells, or PBMCs.

In the original analysis: Nucleated cell counts were estimated from reference gene primer amplification. Assay: immunoSEQ multiplex PCR; the TCRdb copy retains only in-frame clones and omits some. V and J calls and clone size are those listed in that table; D and trimming were worked out from the DNA. This table holds about 90,000 clones, approximately 80% found once. V lost 7 bases and J lost 7, with 14 bases in between. The CDR3 extends over 14 amino acids. CDR1 and CDR2 (germline): MNHEY, SVGAGI. This TCR came from a woman in her seventies with acute or convalescent COVID-19. This chain links TRBV6-5 with TRBJ1-6, with D unclear. The sample taken for sequencing was peripheral blood. The CDR3 DNA sequence: TGTGCCAGCACCGTACAGATTATGAATTCACCCCTCCACTTT. Protein: CASTVQIMNSPLHF.